This passage covers 26 T cell receptor beta chains from one sample sequenced in a study of PD-1 blockade in classical Hodgkin lymphoma. Time point indicated: cycle 4 day 1 (C4D1), after 5 to 7 weeks of nivolumab. Relapses following autologous stem cell transplantation were seen in all patients, with brentuximab vedotin exposure varying. Investigators isolated CD4+ T cells from thawed PBMCs through magnetic negative selection. Generated by immunoSEQ multiplex PCR, the TCRdb table keeps only in-frame clones and is missing some. The table has about 21,000 clones, under 75% seen once. Sequenced material: CD4+ T cells from blood, taken before the fourth cycle of nivolumab. The receptors stem from a human donor with classical Hodgkin lymphoma.

The chain couples TRBV6-6 to TRBJ2-5; either TRBD1 or TRBD2 may supply D (5 bases each). The CDR3 extends over 15 amino acids. V dropped 5 bases and J dropped 5 bases, with 18 bases sitting between them. The germline gives CDR1 MNHNY, CDR2 SVGAGI (reference sequence). CDR3 amino acids: CASSNSQGRWETQYF. The CDR3 DNA reads as TGTGCCAGCAGTAATTCGCAGGGACGCTGGGAGACCCAGTACTTC.

By sample share, this clone is medium-sized. The chain has TRBV7-9 and TRBJ1-1; D gene unclear. V was trimmed by 4 bases and J by 4 bases, leaving 7 bases between them. Germline V lookup: CDR1 SEHNR, CDR2 FQNEAQ (reference sequence). The CDR3 covers 12 residues. CDR3 DNA: TGTGCCAGCAGCTGGACGAGCACTGAAGCTTTCTTT. Translated, it gives CASSWTSTEAFF.

The V call is TRBV5-1, the J call TRBJ1-3; D is uncertain. The CDR3 sequence is 15 residues long. Germline loops: CDR1 SGHRS, CDR2 YFSETQ. Trimming removed 0 bases at V and 1 base at J, with 8 bases between. The CDR3 region is CASSLGRSSGNTIYF. Written as DNA, the CDR3 is TGCGCCAGCAGCTTGGGCCGGTCATCTGGAAACACCATATATTTT.

V and J are TRBV2 and TRBJ1-1, with D possibly being TRBD1 (6 bases). Trimming pared 7 bases from V and 6 bases from J, leaving 24 bases between. Germline V lookup: CDR1 SNHLY, CDR2 FYNNEI. The CDR3 runs 16 residues. The CDR3 DNA sequence: TGTGCCAGCATATTTTGGTTCGGGGACACAAGCCCTGAAGCTTTCTTT. Its protein product is CASIFWFGDTSPEAFF.

V and J are TRBV4-2 and TRBJ2-7; perhaps TRBD1 as D (5 bases). The CDR3 totals 16 residues. CDR1 is LGHNA, CDR2 YNFKEQ, per germline. Trimming shortened V by 0 bases and J by 2 bases, and 14 bases separated the two germline ends. As DNA, the CDR3 is TGTGCCAGCAGCCAAGAACGTCAGGGAATCCCCTACGAGCAGTACTTC. Amino acids: CASSQERQGIPYEQYF.

The chain joins TRBV7-2 to TRBJ1-3; D remains unclear. The V gene's germline CDR1 is SGHTA and CDR2 FQGNSA. The CDR3 consists of 14 residues. V dropped 3 bases and J dropped 0 bases, with 6 bases sitting between them. CDR3 protein: CASSLLISGNTIYF. The CDR3 DNA reads TGTGCCAGCAGCTTGCTGATCTCTGGAAACACCATATATTTT.

V usage is TRBV4-1 and J usage is TRBJ1-4, with D tentatively TRBD1 (5 bases). Trimming removed 1 base at V and 6 bases at J, with 9 bases between. Germline-derived CDR1 and CDR2 are MGHRA and YSYEKL. The CDR3 is made up of 14 amino acids. The CDR3 DNA sequence: TGCGCCAGCAGCCAAGTTGGGACGGATGAAAAACTGTTTTTT. Protein product: CASSQVGTDEKLFF.

CDR3 sequence: CASRRDKQGASGNTIYF. CDR3 bases: TGTGCCAGCAGACGAGACAAACAGGGGGCCTCTGGAAACACCATATATTTT. The chain joins TRBV13 to TRBJ1-3; 9 bases agree with TRBD1. J was trimmed by 0 bases and V by 6 bases; bases with no gene match: 9. This CDR3 comprises 17 residues. Germline V CDR1 and CDR2: PRHDT, FYEKMQ (reference sequence).

This sequence joins TRBV7-2 and TRBJ2-2, with D maybe TRBD1 (6 bases). V was pared by 6 bases and J by 8 bases, with 10 bases between. CDR3 length equals 12 residues. Per the germline V gene, CDR1 is SGHTA and CDR2 is FQGNSA. This CDR3 is CASRTGLGELFF. CDR3 nucleotides: TGTGCCAGCAGAACAGGGTTGGGGGAGCTGTTTTTT.

This chain links TRBV7-2 with TRBJ2-7; perhaps TRBD1 as D (6 bases). This CDR3 has 14 amino acids. Germline loops: CDR1 SGHTA, CDR2 FQGNSA. The V end was cut by 2 bases, the J end by 3 bases, with 11 bases between. The CDR3 coding sequence is TGTGCCAGCAGCTTAAGGCACAGGGTCTACGAGCAGTACTTC. Its translation is CASSLRHRVYEQYF.

This clone was seen more than once but under ten times. The rearrangement links TRBV6-5 to TRBJ1-5; D ambiguous. CDR1 MNHEY and CDR2 SVGAGI come from the germline V gene. The CDR3 spans 13 residues. V was pared by 10 bases and J by 6 bases, with 16 bases between. CDR3 sequence reads: CATGRVRGQPQHF. CDR3 bases: TGTGCCACGGGGAGGGTCCGGGGTCAGCCCCAGCATTTT.

The gene calls are TRBV7-9 and TRBJ1-4, with D possibly being TRBD1 (6 bases). Between the trimmed V and J ends, which lost 5 bases and 6 bases, there was a span of 13 bases. The CDR3 has 14 residues. Germline values: CDR1 SEHNR, CDR2 FQNEAQ (reference sequence). The CDR3 DNA follows: TGTGCCAGCAGCCAGAGGGGGGCGGATGAAAAACTGTTTTTT. Its protein is CASSQRGADEKLFF.

In this sample, this clone turned up a few times. Other DNA sequences in the same sample also yield this CDR3. This chain links TRBV5-1 with TRBJ2-2, with D perhaps being TRBD1 or TRBD2 (5 bases each). CDR1 SGHRS and CDR2 YFSETQ come from the germline V gene. Trimming shortened V by 0 bases and J by 4 bases, and 10 bases separated the two germline ends. CDR3 size: 15 residues. Written as DNA, the CDR3 is TGCGCCAGCAGCTTGGCTACTGGGGGCACCGGGGAGCTGTTTTTT. Amino acid sequence: CASSLATGGTGELFF.

The J gene is TRBJ2-5, the V gene TRBV7-6, with 7 bases fitting TRBD1. The length of the CDR3 is 13 residues. Trimming took 5 bases from V and 4 from J; bases not matched to a gene: 4. Germline V gene sequence: CDR1 SGHVS, CDR2 FNYEAQ. The CDR3 DNA sequence: TGTGCCAGCAGCCCGACAGGGAGAGAGACCCAGTACTTC. It encodes CASSPTGRETQYF.

This sequence joins TRBV10-3 and TRBJ2-3; no firm D call. The CDR3 consists of 16 residues. CDR1 and CDR2 (germline): ENHRY, SYGVKD. V shed 0 bases and J shed 4 bases, with 14 bases lying between them. The CDR3 protein is CAISESTAIRPDTQYF. The CDR3 DNA reads TGTGCCATCAGTGAGTCGACGGCCATCAGGCCAGATACGCAGTATTTT.

The V call is TRBV19, the J call TRBJ1-1; TRBD1 agrees at 8 bases. The V gene end was trimmed by 3 bases and the J gene end by 3 bases; junction bases not matched to a gene: 15. The germline V gene has CDR1 LNHDA and CDR2 SQIVND (reference sequence). The CDR3 is 18 residues long. The CDR3 is CASSIPPQGARRDTEAFF. The CDR3 DNA follows: TGTGCCAGTAGTATCCCCCCCCAGGGGGCGCGGCGAGACACTGAAGCTTTCTTT.

V usage is TRBV10-3 and J usage is TRBJ2-7; possible D gene TRBD1, 6 bases. This CDR3 region has 14 residues. V was shortened by 5 bases and J by 5 bases, with 16 bases between the two germline ends. The germline gives CDR1 ENHRY, CDR2 SYGVKD. In DNA, the CDR3 is TGTGCCATCAGTCTCGGGACAAGTCCTGACGAGCAGTACTTC. Residues: CAISLGTSPDEQYF.

The rearrangement links TRBV6-5 to TRBJ1-1; D is unclear. V was pared by 6 bases and J by 1 base, with 12 bases between. This CDR3 comprises 14 residues. Per germline, CDR1 MNHEY and CDR2 SVGAGI. The CDR3 nucleotides read TGTGCCAGCAGAGGCGGCGAGTGGAACACTGAAGCTTTCTTT. Protein product: CASRGGEWNTEAFF.

The chain links TRBV5-6 to TRBJ2-7, with no clear D. The germline CDR1 and CDR2 sequences are SGHDT and YYEEEE. The CDR3 is 13 residues long. V lost 4 bases and J 2 bases, leaving 10 bases between the germline ends. CDR3 nucleotide sequence: TGTGCCAGCAGCAGGACCGAAACCTACGAGCAGTACTTC. This gives the protein CASSRTETYEQYF. Full variable domain (rest looked up from reference TRBV5-6 and TRBJ2-7): DAGVTQSPTHLIKTRGQQVTLRCSPKSGHDTVSWYQQALGQGPQFIFQYYEEEERQRGNFPDRFSGHQFPNYSSELNVNALLLGDSALYLCASSRTETYEQYFGPGTRLTVT.

This clone was detected a few times. The rearrangement joins TRBV5-6 to TRBJ2-3, with D possibly being TRBD1 or TRBD2 (5 bases each). Germline CDR1 is SGHDT and CDR2 is YYEEEE. V was shortened by 0 bases and J by 2 bases, with 13 bases between the two germline ends. There are 16 residues in the CDR3. The CDR3, as DNA: TGTGCCAGCAGCTTGGAGCTCTCGGGACCCACAGATACGCAGTATTTT. Protein sequence: CASSLELSGPTDTQYF.

The genes are TRBV25-1 and TRBJ1-3; no clear D. The CDR3 contains 13 residues. The germline gives CDR1 MGHDK, CDR2 SYGVNS. Trimming took 5 bases from V and 4 from J, leaving 9 bases between them. The CDR3 here is CASSRSSGNTIYF. CDR3 coding DNA: TGTGCCAGCAGTAGATCGTCCGGAAACACCATATATTTT.

J is TRBJ2-5 and V is TRBV5-1, with 8 positions matching TRBD2. The CDR3 sequence is 17 residues long. Trimming removed 0 bases from V and 1 base from J; junction bases left unmatched: 8. Germline values: CDR1 SGHRS, CDR2 YFSETQ. CDR3 nucleotides: TGCGCCAGCAGCTTGGCAATGGCGGGGGGCACCCAAGAGACCCAGTACTTC. Protein: CASSLAMAGGTQETQYF. Looking up the rest from reference TRBV5-1 and TRBJ2-5 gives the full variable domain: KAGVTQTPRYLIKTRGQQVTLSCSPISGHRSVSWYQQTPGQGLQFLFEYFSETQRNKGNFPGRFSGRQFSNSRSEMNVSTLELGDSALYLCASSLAMAGGTQETQYFGPGTRLLVL.

This clone turned up a few times. This chain uses TRBV27 with TRBJ1-6, with D perhaps TRBD1 (6 bases). CDR3 length equals 15 residues. The ends were cut back, 6 bases at V and 9 bases at J, with 18 bases in the middle. The germline V gene encodes CDR1 MNHEY and CDR2 SMNVEV (reference sequence). CDR3 DNA: TGTGCCAGCAGCTTAGGGAACAGGGCGGGTTCACCCCTCCACTTT. This sequence encodes CASSLGNRAGSPLHF.

V and J are TRBV6-5 and TRBJ1-4, with D hard to call. Trimming removed 6 bases from V and 8 bases from J, with 16 bases in between. CDR1 and CDR2 (germline): MNHEY, SVGAGI. This CDR3 region has 14 residues. The CDR3 sequence: CASRTRRDEEKLFF. The CDR3, as DNA: TGTGCCAGCAGAACACGACGGGATGAAGAAAAACTGTTTTTT.

Concerning this clone: Other nucleotide sequences in the sample specify the same CDR3. The J gene is TRBJ2-3, the V gene TRBV11-2; TRBD2 matches 8 bases. This CDR3 spans 15 amino acids. V dropped 5 bases and J dropped 3; count of bases not matched to a gene: 7. Looked up from germline, CDR1 is SGHAT and CDR2 is FQNNGV. CDR3 region: CASSPWTSSTDTQYF. The CDR3, as DNA: TGTGCCAGCAGCCCTTGGACTAGCAGTACAGATACGCAGTATTTT.

The J gene is TRBJ2-3, the V gene TRBV18, with D uncertain. Per the germline V gene, CDR1 is KGHSH and CDR2 is LQKENI. Trimming removed 6 bases at V and 4 bases at J, with 8 bases between. The CDR3 loop spans 12 amino acids. For the CDR3, the DNA is TGTGCCAGCTCCTCCAGGCCAGATACGCAGTATTTT. Amino acids: CASSSRPDTQYF.